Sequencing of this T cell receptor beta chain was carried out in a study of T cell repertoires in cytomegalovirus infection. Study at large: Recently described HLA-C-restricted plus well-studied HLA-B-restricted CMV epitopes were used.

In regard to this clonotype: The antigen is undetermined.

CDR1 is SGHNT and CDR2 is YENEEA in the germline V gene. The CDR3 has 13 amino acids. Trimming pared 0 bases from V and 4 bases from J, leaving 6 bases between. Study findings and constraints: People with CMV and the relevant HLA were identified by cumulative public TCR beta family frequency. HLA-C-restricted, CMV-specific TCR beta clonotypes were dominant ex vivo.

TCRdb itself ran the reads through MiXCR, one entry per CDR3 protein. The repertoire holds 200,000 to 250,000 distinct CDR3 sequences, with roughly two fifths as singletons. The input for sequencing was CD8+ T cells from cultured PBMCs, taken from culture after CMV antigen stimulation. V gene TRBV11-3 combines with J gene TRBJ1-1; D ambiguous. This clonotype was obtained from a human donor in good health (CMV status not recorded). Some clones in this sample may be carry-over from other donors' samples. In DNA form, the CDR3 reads TGTGCCAGCAGCTTAGATCAAGGCACTGAAGCTTTCTTT. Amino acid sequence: CASSLDQGTEAFF.